The 18 T cell receptor beta chains listed next were all sequenced from one sample in a study of CD8+ T cells in alopecia areata. Extraction and reverse transcription of RNA yielded cDNA as the sequencing template. The protocol was immunoSEQ multiplex PCR, while the TCRdb copy is restricted to in-frame clones and leaves out a portion. The sample consists of about 210,000 clones, less than 45% of them appearing once. The treatment denotes: oral pan-JAK inhibitor, 5-10 mg twice daily. Here the sequenced sample was CD4+ T cells sorted from blood, taken at approximately week 31, from a patient treated with tofacitinib. The source of these receptors is a human donor with alopecia areata.

This clone was counted between two and nine times. The chain links TRBV29-1 to TRBJ1-1; maybe TRBD1 (5 bases). Germline lookup yields CDR1 SQVTM and CDR2 ANQGSEA. Trimming removed 4 bases at V and 2 bases at J, with 14 bases between. CDR3 length equals 14 residues. CDR3 loop: CSVVRRERNTEAFF. The CDR3 DNA sequence: TGCAGCGTTGTTCGCAGGGAAAGAAACACTGAAGCTTTCTTT.

V is TRBV9 and J is TRBJ2-2; 11 bases line up with TRBD1. J lost 4 bases, V lost 0 bases, and 5 bases had no gene match. The CDR3 totals 17 residues. CDR1 is SGDLS and CDR2 is YYNGEE in the germline V gene. The CDR3 nucleotides are TGTGCCAGCAGCGTAGTCGGGACAGGGGGAATCACCGGGGAGCTGTTTTTT. Its protein is CASSVVGTGGITGELFF.

This clone has more than one count but fewer than ten. The V and J genes are TRBV7-9 and TRBJ1-2; possibly TRBD1 for D (6 bases). The CDR3 is made up of 13 amino acids. V lost 3 bases and J lost 8, with 13 bases in between. Per the germline V gene, CDR1 is SEHNR and CDR2 is FQNEAQ (reference sequence). This chain's CDR3 is CASSLRQEPGYTF. The DNA of the CDR3 is TGTGCCAGCAGCTTGCGACAGGAACCGGGCTACACCTTC.

J is TRBJ2-4 and V is TRBV4-2; D remains ambiguous. V was pared by 2 bases and J by 6 bases, with 14 bases between. The CDR3 runs 15 residues. Per germline, CDR1 LGHNA and CDR2 YNFKEQ. CDR3 sequence (DNA): TGTGCCAGCAGCCAAAACTTCCAGGCCGGAAACATTCAGTACTTC. Protein: CASSQNFQAGNIQYF.

This chain uses TRBV7-2 with TRBJ2-5; a weak D match, TRBD1 (6 bases). This CDR3 spans 14 amino acids. Germline V gene sequence: CDR1 SGHTA, CDR2 FQGNSA. Trimming pared 6 bases from V and 7 bases from J, leaving 18 bases between. The DNA of the CDR3 is TGTGCCAGCAGTCCAGACAGGACCCTTGGGACCCAGTACTTC. It is translated as CASSPDRTLGTQYF.

This clone was seen more than once but under ten times. J is TRBJ1-3 and V is TRBV6-1; D not certain. Trimming cost V 5 bases and J 0 bases, with 11 bases left between them. The CDR3 runs to 15 residues. Germline CDR1 MNHNS, CDR2 SASEGT. CDR3 loop: CASSQDGISGNTIYF. In DNA form, the CDR3 reads TGTGCCAGCAGTCAAGACGGAATCTCTGGAAACACCATATATTTT.

This clone was counted only a few times. J is TRBJ1-5 and V is TRBV2; no firm D call. Between the trimmed V and J ends, which lost 6 bases and 0 bases, there was a span of 3 bases. The CDR3 runs 12 residues. Germline assignment: CDR1 SNHLY and CDR2 FYNNEI. The CDR3 coding sequence is TGTGCCAGCAGCATTAGCAATCAGCCCCAGCATTTT. Its translation is CASSISNQPQHF.

The chain couples TRBV7-9 to TRBJ2-7; the match to TRBD1 covers 9 bases. Unmatched junction bases numbered 14, after V lost 5 bases and J lost 9 bases. From germline, CDR1 is SEHNR and CDR2 FQNEAQ (reference sequence). CDR3 length: 15 residues. The DNA for the CDR3 is TGTGCCAGCAGCCCGTGGGACAGGGAGCAGGTGGGGCAGTACTTC. This encodes CASSPWDREQVGQYF.

This sequence joins TRBV4-1 and TRBJ1-1; D unclear. CDR3 length equals 13 residues. V lost 2 bases to trimming and J lost 8 bases, with 12 bases between them. Germline V gene sequence: CDR1 MGHRA, CDR2 YSYEKL. This CDR3 reads CASSQRTSHEAFF. The DNA for the CDR3 is TGCGCCAGCAGCCAACGTACAAGTCACGAAGCTTTCTTT.

The chain combines TRBV10-3 with TRBJ2-7; 11 positions agree with TRBD1. This CDR3 comprises 13 residues. Germline CDR1 ENHRY, CDR2 SYGVKD. Unmatched junction bases numbered 8, after V lost 11 bases and J lost 5 bases. The CDR3 reads CAVTGTGGDEQYF. CDR3 sequence (DNA): TGTGCCGTCACCGGGACAGGGGGTGACGAGCAGTACTTC.

This clone occurred a few times. The chain joins TRBV30 to TRBJ2-7, with 7 bases lining up with TRBD1. There are 12 residues in the CDR3. CDR1 and CDR2 (germline): GTSNPN, SVGIG (reference sequence). V was clipped by 0 bases and J by 12 bases; unmatched bases: 8. CDR3 DNA sequence: TGTGCCTGGAGTGTACCGGGACAGAAGCGGTACTTC. Amino acids: CAWSVPGQKRYF.

This clone turned up a few times. The genes are TRBV7-8 and TRBJ2-7, with D perhaps assigned TRBD1 or TRBD2 (5 bases each). The CDR3 spans 16 residues. Germline CDR1 is SGHVS and CDR2 is FQNEAQ. V was cut by 1 base and J by 2 bases, with 15 bases left in between. The CDR3 loop reads CASSLGGGRATYEQYF. The CDR3 coding sequence is TGTGCCAGCAGCTTAGGTGGAGGCAGGGCAACCTACGAGCAGTACTTC.

This clone was counted ten times or more. Other DNA sequences from this sample encode an identical CDR3 as well. The chain uses TRBV7-9 and TRBJ1-5; D not certain. The V gene's germline CDR1 is SEHNR and CDR2 FQNEAQ (reference sequence). The CDR3 is 15 amino acids. V was trimmed by 1 base and J by 0 bases, leaving 7 bases between them. The CDR3 loop is CASSLGGYSNQPQHF. The CDR3 DNA follows: TGTGCCAGCAGCTTAGGGGGTTATAGCAATCAGCCCCAGCATTTT.

V and J are TRBV28 and TRBJ1-1, with a tentative D call TRBD1 (5 bases). Trimming stripped 7 bases from V and 3 bases from J, with 27 bases between. CDR1 is MDHEN, CDR2 SYDVKM, per germline. CDR3 length equals 18 residues. The CDR3 protein is CASTPGPRELDRDTEAFF. Here the CDR3 DNA reads TGTGCCAGCACCCCAGGGCCCCGGGAGCTTGATCGCGACACTGAAGCTTTCTTT.

This clone has more than one count but fewer than ten. The chain combines TRBV11-2 with TRBJ1-1; 7 nucleotides match TRBD1. J gave up 0 bases and V 4 bases, and 2 bases lay outside the gene matches. The CDR3 has 14 residues. The V gene's germline CDR1 is SGHAT and CDR2 FQNNGV. DNA for the CDR3: TGTGCCAGCAGCTCGGACAGGTTGAACACTGAAGCTTTCTTT. Protein: CASSSDRLNTEAFF.

This chain uses TRBV5-6 with TRBJ2-7; D is unresolved. Trimming cost V 7 bases and J 3 bases, with 8 bases left between them. The CDR3 loop spans 11 amino acids. Germline-derived CDR1 and CDR2 are SGHDT and YYEEEE. CDR3 amino acids: CASLNHYEQYF. Here the CDR3 DNA reads TGTGCCAGCCTTAACCACTACGAGCAGTACTTC.

The rearrangement uses TRBV6-1 and TRBJ1-1, with D hard to call. The germline CDR1 and CDR2 sequences are MNHNS and SASEGT. The CDR3 is 13 residues long. With 6 bases removed from V and 0 bases from J, the gap between germline ends came to 8 bases. Written as DNA, the CDR3 is TGTGCCAGCAGACAGACTCTGAACACTGAAGCTTTCTTT. Its protein product is CASRQTLNTEAFF.

The chain carries TRBV20-1 and TRBJ2-3, with D possibly being TRBD2 (5 bases). Deletions cut 5 bases from V and 6 bases from J, with 9 bases between. CDR3 length equals 11 residues. Germline CDR1 and CDR2: DFQATT and SNEGSKA (reference sequence). In DNA form, the CDR3 reads TGCAGTGCTGGAGGCGGTGATACGCAGTATTTT. It translates to CSAGGGDTQYF.